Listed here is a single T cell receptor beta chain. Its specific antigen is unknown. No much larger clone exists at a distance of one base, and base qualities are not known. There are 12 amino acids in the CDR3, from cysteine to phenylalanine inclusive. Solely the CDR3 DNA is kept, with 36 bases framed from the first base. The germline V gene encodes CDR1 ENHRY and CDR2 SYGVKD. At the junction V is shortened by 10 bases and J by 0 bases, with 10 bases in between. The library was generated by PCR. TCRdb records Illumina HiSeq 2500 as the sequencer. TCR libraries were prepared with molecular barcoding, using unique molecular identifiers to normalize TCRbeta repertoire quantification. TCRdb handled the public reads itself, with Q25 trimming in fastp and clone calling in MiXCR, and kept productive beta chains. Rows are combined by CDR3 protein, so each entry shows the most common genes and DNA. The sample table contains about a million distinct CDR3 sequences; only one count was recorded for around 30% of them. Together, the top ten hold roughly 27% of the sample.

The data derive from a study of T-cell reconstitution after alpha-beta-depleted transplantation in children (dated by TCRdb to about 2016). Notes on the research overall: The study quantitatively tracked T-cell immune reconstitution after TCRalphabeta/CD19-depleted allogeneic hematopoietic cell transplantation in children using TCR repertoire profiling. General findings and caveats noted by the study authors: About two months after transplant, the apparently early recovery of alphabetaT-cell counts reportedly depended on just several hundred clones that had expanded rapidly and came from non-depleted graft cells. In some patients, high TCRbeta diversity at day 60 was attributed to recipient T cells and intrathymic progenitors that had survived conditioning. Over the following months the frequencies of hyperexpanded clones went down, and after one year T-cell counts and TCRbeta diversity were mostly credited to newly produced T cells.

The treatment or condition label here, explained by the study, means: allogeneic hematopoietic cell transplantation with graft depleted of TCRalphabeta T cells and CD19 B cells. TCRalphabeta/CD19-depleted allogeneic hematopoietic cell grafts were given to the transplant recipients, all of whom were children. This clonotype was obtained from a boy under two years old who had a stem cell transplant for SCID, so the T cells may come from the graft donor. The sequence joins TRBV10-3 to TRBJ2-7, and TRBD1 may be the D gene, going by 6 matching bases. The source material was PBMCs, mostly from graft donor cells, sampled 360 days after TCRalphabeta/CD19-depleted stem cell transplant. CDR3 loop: CATTGSSYEQYF. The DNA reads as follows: TGTGCCACGACAGGTAGCTCCTACGAGCAGTACTTC.